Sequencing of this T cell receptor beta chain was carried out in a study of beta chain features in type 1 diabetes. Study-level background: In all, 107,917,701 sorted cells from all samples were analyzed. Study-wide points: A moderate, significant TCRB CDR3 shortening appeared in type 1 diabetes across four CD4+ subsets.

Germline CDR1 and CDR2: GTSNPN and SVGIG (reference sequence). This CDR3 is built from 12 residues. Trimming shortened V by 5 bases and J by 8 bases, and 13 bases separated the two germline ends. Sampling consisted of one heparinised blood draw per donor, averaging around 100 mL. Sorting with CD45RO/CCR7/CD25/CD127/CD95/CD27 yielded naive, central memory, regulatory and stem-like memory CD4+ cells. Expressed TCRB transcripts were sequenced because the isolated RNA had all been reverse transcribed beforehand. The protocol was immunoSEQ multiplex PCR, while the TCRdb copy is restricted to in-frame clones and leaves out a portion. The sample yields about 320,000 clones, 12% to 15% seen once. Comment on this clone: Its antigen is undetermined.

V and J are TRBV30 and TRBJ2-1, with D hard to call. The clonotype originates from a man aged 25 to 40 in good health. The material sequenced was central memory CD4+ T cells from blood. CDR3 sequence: CAWGPSIYEQFF. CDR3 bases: TGTGCCTGGGGGCCGTCGATCTATGAGCAGTTCTTC.